These T cell receptor beta chains were read from a single sample in a study of OX40 agonist ivuxolimab in advanced cancers. Libraries were prepared by immunoSEQ multiplex PCR; TCRdb keeps only in-frame clonotypes and omits some of them. The data hold about 70,000 clones, with approximately 85% observed a single time. The material was CD4+ or CD8+ T cells sorted from blood, obtained in a trial of the OX40 agonist ivuxolimab. The receptors come from an adult with an advanced solid tumor such as melanoma, head and neck, liver or kidney cancer. CDR3s include the opening cysteine and the closing phenylalanine or tryptophan. A D gene is named only where the DNA matches it firmly. Part of the rows lack a size; the others show once, few, many or a class for expanded clones.

size,V,J,D,DNA,CDR3
.,TRBV25-1,TRBJ2-3,.,TGTGCCAGCAGTGAATCCCGACGGCCCTCTAGCACAGATACGCAGTATTTT,CASSESRRPSSTDTQYF
.,TRBV7-8,TRBJ1-5,.,TGTGCCAGCAGTCCAGGACAGAACAATCAGCCCCAGCATTTT,CASSPGQNNQPQHF
.,TRBV5-1,TRBJ2-7,.,TGCGCCAGCAGCTTGGGAGAGGGGCAGTACTTC,CASSLGEGQYF
few,TRBV6-1,TRBJ1-3,.,TGTGCCAGCAGCGAACAGGGAAGCTCTGGAAACACCATATATTTT,CASSEQGSSGNTIYF
once,TRBV30,TRBJ1-1,.,TGTGCCTGGAGTGTCGGGGGGCAGGGCTGGAACACTGAAGCTTTCTTT,CAWSVGGQGWNTEAFF
.,TRBV9,TRBJ2-3,TRBD2,TGTGCCAGCAGCGTAAGCGGGGGGGCAAGGGCAGATACGCAGTATTTT,CASSVSGGARADTQYF
.,TRBV5-6,TRBJ2-1,.,TGTGCCAGCAGCTTTAGGCTGGACAGTGTGAATGAGCAGTTCTTC,CASSFRLDSVNEQFF
.,TRBV28,TRBJ2-2,.,TGTGCCAGCAGTGAATACAACACCGGGGAGCTGTTTTTT,CASSEYNTGELFF
.,TRBV11-2,TRBJ2-5,TRBD1,TGTGCCAGCAGCTTAGGGGGACAGGGAGAGGAGACCCAGTACTTC,CASSLGGQGEETQYF
.,TRBV10-3,TRBJ1-3,.,TGTGCCATCAGTGAGCCGACGGCAGTGGCAAACACCATATATTTT,CAISEPTAVANTIYF
few,TRBV25-1,TRBJ2-4,.,TGTGCCAGCAGTGATTCAGGGGCCAAAAACATTCAGTACTTC,CASSDSGAKNIQYF
.,TRBV15,TRBJ2-1,TRBD2,TGTGCCACCAGACTAACTAGCGGGGGCTCCTACAATGAGCAGTTCTTC,CATRLTSGGSYNEQFF
.,TRBV7-6,TRBJ1-3,.,TGTGCCAGCAGCCCGTTCTCGTCTGGAAACACCATATATTTT,CASSPFSSGNTIYF
.,TRBV18,TRBJ1-4,.,TGTGCCAGCTCACCTGGCGTAGGCGAAAAACTGTTTTTT,CASSPGVGEKLFF
.,TRBV19,TRBJ2-7,.,TGTGCCAGTAGTATCGCCAGTATAGGCACCTACGAGCAGTACTTC,CASSIASIGTYEQYF
.,TRBV27,TRBJ1-6,.,TGTGCCAGCAGTTTTCCGGTTGACCAGCCTCACTATAATTCACCCCTCCACTTT,CASSFPVDQPHYNSPLHF
.,TRBV27,TRBJ2-1,.,TGTGCCAGCAAAGCAGGGGAGAACAATGAGCAGTTCTTC,CASKAGENNEQFF
few,TRBV23-1,TRBJ2-1,TRBD2,TGCGCCAGCAGCCCCCAGCGGGAGGTGACCAATGAGCAGTTCTTC,CASSPQREVTNEQFF
.,TRBV6-5,TRBJ2-7,TRBD1,TGTGCCAGCAGTACCCGGACAGGGTGGGACTACGAGCAGTACTTC,CASSTRTGWDYEQYF
.,TRBV6-6,TRBJ2-1,TRBD1,TGTGCCAGCAGTTGGACAGGGGCTAACAATGAGCAGTTCTTC,CASSWTGANNEQFF
.,TRBV21-1,TRBJ2-6,.,TGTGCCAGCAGGAGAGGGGGACGGTACTCTGGGGCCAACGTCCTGACTTTC,CASRRGGRYSGANVLTF
.,TRBV5-4,TRBJ2-3,TRBD2,TGTGCCAGCAGCTTGGCGGGGGGGCGTACAGATACGCAGTATTTT,CASSLAGGRTDTQYF
.,TRBV5-1,TRBJ1-2,.,TGCGCCAGCAGCTTGCAGGGCGGGGAAGGCTACACCTTC,CASSLQGGEGYTF
once,TRBV29-1,TRBJ2-2,.,TGCAGCATGTTGGACACAAACACCGGGGAGCTGTTTTTT,CSMLDTNTGELFF
few,TRBV6-4,TRBJ2-5,.,TGTGCCAGCAGTGACAGGGAGACCCAGTACTTC,CASSDRETQYF
.,TRBV9,TRBJ1-2,.,TGTGCCAGCAGCGTAGACCAGGGTTCCTATGGCTACACCTTC,CASSVDQGSYGYTF
.,TRBV6-1,TRBJ1-2,.,TGTGCCAGCAAGTGGGTGTCTAATGGCTACACCTTC,CASKWVSNGYTF
.,TRBV7-3,TRBJ2-2,.,TGTGCCAGCAGCGTACAGGGGAACACCGGGGAGCTGTTTTTT,CASSVQGNTGELFF
.,TRBV5-5,TRBJ1-1,.,TGTGCCAGCAGCTTAGGAGGAAAGAACACTGAAGCTTTCTTT,CASSLGGKNTEAFF
once,TRBV7-8,TRBJ1-4,.,TGTGCCAGCAGCCAAACAGAGGCAACTAATGAAAAACTGTTTTTT,CASSQTEATNEKLFF
.,TRBV5-8,TRBJ2-7,.,TGTGCCAGCAGCTTGGAAACAGCCTACGAGCAGTACTTC,CASSLETAYEQYF
.,TRBV5-5,TRBJ2-3,.,TGTGCCAGCAAGATAAGTGTAAAGGGCACAGATACGCAGTATTTT,CASKISVKGTDTQYF
.,TRBV4-1,TRBJ2-7,TRBD2,TGCGCCAGCAGCCAGACTGGGGGACTAGCGGGAACCTACGAGCAGTACTTC,CASSQTGGLAGTYEQYF
.,TRBV30,TRBJ1-2,.,TGTGCCTGGAGAAAGGGCAGGGAAGCTGGCTACACCTTC,CAWRKGREAGYTF
.,TRBV7-9,TRBJ1-2,TRBD1,TGTGCCAGCAGCACAGGGGCCTATGGCTACACCTTC,CASSTGAYGYTF
few,TRBV10-3,TRBJ1-3,.,TGTGCCATCAAGACATACGGAAACACCATATATTTT,CAIKTYGNTIYF
.,TRBV4-2,TRBJ2-7,TRBD1,TGTGCCAGCAGCCAGGGACAGGGGACGGGCTACGAGCAGTACTTC,CASSQGQGTGYEQYF
.,TRBV6-6,TRBJ2-7,TRBD2,TGTGCCAGCAGCTTAGCGGGAGGTTCCTCCTACGAGCAGTACTTC,CASSLAGGSSYEQYF
.,TRBV5-5,TRBJ2-1,TRBD2,TGTGCCAGCAGCCGGACTAGCGGGGGACTTAAAAGTAATGAGCAGTTCTTC,CASSRTSGGLKSNEQFF
once,TRBV7-8,TRBJ1-2,.,TGTGCCAGCAGCTTAGGTTCTGGGACAAGGGCCCCGCTGAACTATGGCTACACCTTC,CASSLGSGTRAPLNYGYTF
once,TRBV5-1,TRBJ2-7,.,TGCGCCAGCAGCTTGGGCGGACAGGAGCAGTACTTC,CASSLGGQEQYF
once,TRBV18,TRBJ2-5,TRBD1,TGTGCCAGCTCAACGACAGGGAAGGGGGAGACCCAGTACTTC,CASSTTGKGETQYF
.,TRBV11-2,TRBJ2-4,.,TGTGCCAGCAGCTTAGGGCGCAACGCTCTAGCCAAAAACATTCAGTACTTC,CASSLGRNALAKNIQYF
.,TRBV10-3,TRBJ2-7,.,TGTGCCATCCTGGTGGCAGCCTCCTACGAGCAGTACTTC,CAILVAASYEQYF
.,TRBV30,TRBJ2-2,.,TGTGCCTGGAGGGTGGAGGGTTCCGGGGAGCTGTTTTTT,CAWRVEGSGELFF
.,TRBV9,TRBJ2-3,.,TGTGCCAGCACGGGCGGGGAACTAGGTACGCAGTATTTT,CASTGGELGTQYF
.,TRBV4-1,TRBJ2-1,.,TGCGCCAGCAGCCAAGACCCTGGGGACTACAATGAGCAGTTCTTC,CASSQDPGDYNEQFF
.,TRBV15,TRBJ1-5,.,TGTGCCACCAGCAGAGATCGATACAGTGTGGGTCAGCCCCAGCATTTT,CATSRDRYSVGQPQHF
.,TRBV5-1,TRBJ2-7,.,TGCGCCAGCAGCGCAATGGGGGAGCAGTACTTC,CASSAMGEQYF
.,TRBV5-4,TRBJ1-4,.,TGTGCCAGCAGGGCTCCCGGGGGAAAACTGTTTTTT,CASRAPGGKLFF
.,TRBV7-9,TRBJ1-4,.,TGTGCCAGCATCGCGGAGGGGAATAATGAAAAACTGTTTTTT,CASIAEGNNEKLFF